This T cell receptor beta chain appears in the sequencing data of a study of control samples from healthy donors and cancer patients. Repertoires were generated with immunoSEQ multiplex PCR, while TCRdb's copy carries only in-frame clones and drops some. Among 15,000 to 18,000 clones, about 87% were seen once, and the ten largest hold 11%. Between the trimmed V and J ends, which lost 4 bases and 7 bases, there was a span of 12 bases. This CDR3 has 14 residues. CDR1 and CDR2 from the germline V gene are SGHRS and YFSETQ. What was sequenced was PBMCs. The chain joins TRBV5-1 to TRBJ1-6, with D possibly being TRBD1 (6 bases). This receptor was obtained from a woman in her 70s with colorectal cancer. The CDR3 bases are TGCGCCAGCAGCATCGGGGGGCAGAATTCACCCCTCCACTTT. Its protein product is CASSIGGQNSPLHF.